The source of this T cell receptor beta chain is a study of blood T cells in healthy people across ages. Through a sample-barcoded 5' primer and a J-beta primer mix, a second PCR was run for 7 to 11 cycles. A template-switch adaptor that had 12 random nucleotides put a tag on each cDNA molecule. One entry per CDR3 protein, called by TCRdb with MiXCR from the 5' RACE reads. The profile shows about 570,000 distinct CDR3 sequences, about 27% of them singletons. Trimming removed 3 bases at V and 3 bases at J, with 12 bases between. Germline loops: CDR1 SQVTM, CDR2 ANQGSEA. The CDR3 has 13 amino acids. These data were also filed under a second study, of T cells of mothers and their children.

The chain recombines TRBV29-1 with TRBJ2-7; tentatively, D is TRBD1 (6 bases). The sample consisted of blood. The receptor was isolated from a boy aged 2-15 years in good health. DNA of the CDR3: TGCAGCGTTGAGCTACAGGGCCACTACGAGCAGTACTTC. Protein product: CSVELQGHYEQYF.